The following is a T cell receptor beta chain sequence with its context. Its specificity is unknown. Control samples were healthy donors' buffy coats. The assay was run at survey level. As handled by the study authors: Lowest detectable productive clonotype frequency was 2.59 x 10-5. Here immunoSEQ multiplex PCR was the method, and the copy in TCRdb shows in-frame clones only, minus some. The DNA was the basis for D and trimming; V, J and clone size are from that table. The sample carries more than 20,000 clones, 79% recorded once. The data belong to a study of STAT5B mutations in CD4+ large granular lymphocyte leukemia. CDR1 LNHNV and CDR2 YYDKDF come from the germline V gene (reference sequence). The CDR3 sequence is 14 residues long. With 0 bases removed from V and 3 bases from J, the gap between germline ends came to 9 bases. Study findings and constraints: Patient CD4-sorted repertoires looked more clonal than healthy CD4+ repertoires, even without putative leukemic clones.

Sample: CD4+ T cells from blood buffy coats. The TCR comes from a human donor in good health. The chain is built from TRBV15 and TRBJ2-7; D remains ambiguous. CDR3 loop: CATSRDPNFYEQYF. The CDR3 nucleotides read TGTGCCACCAGCAGAGACCCTAACTTCTACGAGCAGTACTTC.